What follows are 24 T cell receptor beta chains derived from one specimen sequenced in a study of cytomegalovirus exposure and HLA in healthy donors (dated by TCRdb to the late 2010s). Libraries were made using the immunoSEQ multiplex PCR assay. For the multiplex PCR, a mixture combining 60 forward primers for TCR Vbeta segments and 13 reverse primers for TCR Jbeta segments was used. Entries here come from immuneACCESS through TCRdb and include only in-frame sequences with V and J called. Some clones fail to appear in such tables; in the studies checked, an unresolved V gene covers under half of the shortfall, and the cause of the remainder is unknown. Present in this sample are over 150,000 clones, around 80% of which were seen just once. In total, the top ten clones hold roughly 3.7% of the sample. Sequencing used PBMCs. The receptors were sampled from a woman aged 55-70 years in good health and CMV-seropositive.

The chain has TRBV6-5 and TRBJ2-2; D call uncertain. Between the trimmed V and J ends, which lost 4 bases and 3 bases, there was a span of 6 bases. Germline-derived CDR1 and CDR2 are MNHEY and SVGAGI. The CDR3 extends over 13 amino acids. The DNA for the CDR3 is TGTGCCAGCAGTTCGACACACACCGGGGAGCTGTTTTTT. The encoded protein is CASSSTHTGELFF.

The gene calls are TRBV7-9 and TRBJ1-4, with D perhaps TRBD1 (5 bases). This CDR3 spans 16 amino acids. Germline V gene data show CDR1 as SEHNR and CDR2 as FQNEAQ (reference sequence). Trimming took 8 bases from V and 0 from J, leaving 16 bases between them. CDR3 sequence: CASSYPGGSTNEKLFF. DNA for the CDR3: TGTGCCAGCTCATACCCGGGGGGGTCAACTAATGAAAAACTGTTTTTT.

This clone is a singleton in its sample. V is TRBV4-3 and J is TRBJ1-2; unclear D gene. The CDR3 covers 15 residues. Trimming removed 0 bases at V and 3 bases at J, with 11 bases between. The V gene's germline CDR1 is LGHNA and CDR2 YSLEER. The CDR3 reads CASSQDADSDYGYTF. DNA for the CDR3: TGCGCCAGCAGCCAAGATGCGGACTCGGACTATGGCTACACCTTC.

This clone was seen once. The chain combines TRBV28 with TRBJ2-7, with D tentatively TRBD1 (6 bases). The CDR3 contains 15 residues. V was shortened by 3 bases and J by 2 bases, with 14 bases between the two germline ends. Looked up from germline, CDR1 is MDHEN and CDR2 is SYDVKM. This CDR3 is CASSLRGSLTYEQYF. The CDR3 DNA is TGTGCCAGCAGTTTGAGGGGGTCCCTCACCTACGAGCAGTACTTC.

The chain couples TRBV19 to TRBJ1-6, with D hard to call. Germline values: CDR1 LNHDA, CDR2 SQIVND (reference sequence). Trimming left V 4 bases short and J 17 bases short, with 18 bases between. The CDR3 is made up of 13 amino acids. The DNA for the CDR3 is TGTGCCAGTAGTACCCCCGGGGAAGGGCGCTTCCACTTT. Amino acid sequence: CASSTPGEGRFHF.

This clone was seen once. This chain connects TRBV7-2 to TRBJ1-5; possible D gene TRBD1, 5 bases. The CDR3 runs 14 residues. Germline-derived CDR1 and CDR2 are SGHTA and FQGNSA. Trimming shortened V by 5 bases and J by 3 bases, and 11 bases separated the two germline ends. CDR3 loop: CASSPRQNNQPQHF. The CDR3 DNA reads as TGTGCCAGCAGCCCCAGACAGAACAATCAGCCCCAGCATTTT. Based on the CDR3 plus reference TRBV7-2 and TRBJ1-5, the full variable domain is GAGVSQSPSNKVTEKGKDVELRCDPISGHTALYWYRQSLGQGLEFLIYFQGNSAPDKSGLPSDRFSAERTGGSVSTLTIQRTQQEDSAVYLCASSPRQNNQPQHFGDGTRLSIL.

V and J are TRBV6-5 and TRBJ1-5; D is unresolved. Germline lookup yields CDR1 MNHEY and CDR2 SVGAGI. This CDR3 is built from 12 residues. Trimming cost V 0 bases and J 6 bases, with 3 bases left between them. The CDR3 DNA sequence: TGTGCCAGCAGTTACTCGAGTCAGCCCCAGCATTTT. Translating it yields CASSYSSQPQHF.

V and J are TRBV5-4 and TRBJ1-2; maybe TRBD1 (6 bases). Trimming cost V 6 bases and J 6 bases, with 18 bases left between them. The CDR3 is 14 amino acids. In germline, CDR1 is SGHNT, CDR2 YYREEE (reference sequence). The CDR3 DNA reads TGTGCCAGCACCCATGTAAGGCAGGGGCATGGCTACACCTTC. Residues: CASTHVRQGHGYTF. The variable domain in full, completed from reference TRBV5-4 and TRBJ1-2, reads ETGVTQSPTHLIKTRGQQVTLRCSSQSGHNTVSWYQQALGQGPQFIFQYYREEENGRGNFPPRFSGLQFPNYSSELNVNALELDDSALYLCASTHVRQGHGYTFGSGTRLTVV.

The gene calls are TRBV15 and TRBJ2-2; 7 positions match TRBD1. Germline CDR1 reads LNHNV; CDR2 reads YYDKDF (reference sequence). The CDR3 consists of 19 residues. Unmatched junction bases numbered 17, after V lost 1 base and J lost 6 bases. The CDR3 DNA reads as TGTGCCACCAGCAGAGTTCCTTTTTTGTCAGGGGGAGAAGCCGGGGAGCTGTTTTTT. The encoded protein is CATSRVPFLSGGEAGELFF.

This chain uses TRBV18 with TRBJ2-6; D perhaps matches TRBD2 (5 bases). CDR1 and CDR2 (germline): KGHSH, LQKENI. Trimming pared 1 base from V and 0 bases from J, leaving 13 bases between. CDR3 length equals 18 residues. The CDR3 sequence is CASSPQTVGDSGANVLTF. The CDR3 coding sequence is TGTGCCAGCTCACCACAAACAGTCGGGGACTCTGGGGCCAACGTCCTGACTTTC.

The sample holds a few counts of this clone. The CDR3: CASSDFYEQYF. In DNA, the CDR3 is TGTGCCAGCAGCGACTTCTACGAGCAGTACTTC. The chain employs TRBV27 and TRBJ2-7; no clear D. The CDR3 extends over 11 amino acids. The V gene's germline CDR1 is MNHEY and CDR2 SMNVEV (reference sequence). V was trimmed by 6 bases and J by 3 bases, leaving 6 bases between them.

V and J are TRBV4-1 and TRBJ2-3; the match to TRBD1 covers 7 bases. The V segment lost 7 bases and the J segment 1 base; nucleotides outside the gene matches: 2. There are 13 residues in the CDR3. Germline V CDR1 and CDR2: MGHRA, YSYEKL. The CDR3 protein is CASNRGGTDTQYF. CDR3 DNA: TGCGCCAGCAACAGGGGCGGCACAGATACGCAGTATTTT.

This clone was detected only a few times. The chain employs TRBV9 and TRBJ2-3; the D gene is possibly TRBD2 (5 bases). CDR1 and CDR2 (germline): SGDLS, YYNGEE. CDR3 length: 15 amino acids. V dropped 0 bases and J dropped 6 bases, with 14 bases sitting between them. CDR3 sequence: CASSVASRSLDTQYF. CDR3 bases: TGTGCCAGCAGCGTAGCTAGCAGGTCCTTGGATACGCAGTATTTT. Based on the CDR3 plus reference TRBV9 and TRBJ2-3, the full variable domain is DSGVTQTPKHLITATGQRVTLRCSPRSGDLSVYWYQQSLDQGLQFLIQYYNGEERAKGNILERFSAQQFPDLHSELNLSSLELGDSALYFCASSVASRSLDTQYFGPGTRLTVL.

The chain joins TRBV14 to TRBJ1-1; 11 nucleotides match TRBD1. The CDR3 is 14 residues long. With 4 bases clipped from V and 11 bases from J, the junction kept 9 bases outside the gene matches. In germline, CDR1 is SGHDN, CDR2 FVKESK. The CDR3 DNA reads TGTGCCAGCAGCCGTGGGACAGGGGGTTCGGTGGCTTTCTTT. Translated, it gives CASSRGTGGSVAFF.

This chain links TRBV4-2 with TRBJ2-5; perhaps TRBD2 as D (6 bases). Per germline, CDR1 LGHNA and CDR2 YNFKEQ. The CDR3 is 14 amino acids. With 2 bases removed from V and 5 bases from J, the gap between germline ends came to 12 bases. As DNA, the CDR3 is TGTGCCAGCAGCCAAAGCGGGCCGAGGGAGACCCAGTACTTC. Protein: CASSQSGPRETQYF.

Written as DNA, the CDR3 is TGTGCCAGCAGCTTGAACGGACAGATGAACACCGGGGAGCTGTTTTTT. It specifies CASSLNGQMNTGELFF. The chain has TRBV7-9 and TRBJ2-2, with D perhaps TRBD1 (6 bases). Germline assignment: CDR1 SEHNR and CDR2 FQNEAQ (reference sequence). There are 16 residues in the CDR3. Trimming pared 3 bases from V and 1 base from J, leaving 12 bases between.

The J gene is TRBJ1-3, the V gene TRBV7-9; D is possibly TRBD1 (6 bases). Trimming removed 5 bases from V and 0 bases from J, with 11 bases in between. The CDR3 length is 15 residues. Germline CDR1 and CDR2: SEHNR and FQNEAQ (reference sequence). In nucleotides, the CDR3 is TGTGCCAGCAGCCCGGACAGCCTCTCTGGAAACACCATATATTTT. This gives the protein CASSPDSLSGNTIYF.

A single count supports this clone. The J gene is TRBJ2-1, the V gene TRBV9, with D tentatively TRBD1 (6 bases). Trimming removed 3 bases at V and 3 bases at J, with 16 bases between. CDR1 SGDLS and CDR2 YYNGEE come from the germline V gene. The CDR3 is 16 residues long. The CDR3 protein is CASSARQALVYNEQFF. The CDR3 region has the DNA TGTGCCAGCAGCGCCCGACAGGCCCTAGTCTACAATGAGCAGTTCTTC.

J is TRBJ1-1 and V is TRBV18; D is perhaps TRBD1 (5 bases). Germline V gene sequence: CDR1 KGHSH, CDR2 LQKENI. This CDR3 is built from 16 residues. V lost 0 bases and J lost 1, with 12 bases in between. Here the CDR3 reads CASSPPAPRANTEAFF. The CDR3 DNA reads TGTGCCAGCTCACCACCGGCCCCCAGGGCGAACACTGAAGCTTTCTTT.

This clone was recorded only once. The chain has TRBV7-2 and TRBJ1-4; 7 bases are a match to TRBD1. The CDR3 is 15 residues long. From germline, CDR1 is SGHTA and CDR2 FQGNSA. Trimming removed 3 bases from V and 8 bases from J; junction bases left unmatched: 9. In DNA form, the CDR3 reads TGTGCCAGCAGCTTCCTGACAGGGCCAGGGGAAAAACTGTTTTTT. It is translated as CASSFLTGPGEKLFF. Full variable domain (rest looked up from reference TRBV7-2 and TRBJ1-4): GAGVSQSPSNKVTEKGKDVELRCDPISGHTALYWYRQSLGQGLEFLIYFQGNSAPDKSGLPSDRFSAERTGGSVSTLTIQRTQQEDSAVYLCASSFLTGPGEKLFFGSGTQLSVL.

V is TRBV15 and J is TRBJ1-5; D remains unclear. Germline values: CDR1 LNHNV, CDR2 YYDKDF (reference sequence). V was pared by 6 bases and J by 1 base, with 13 bases between. This CDR3 is built from 15 residues. CDR3 bases: TGTGCCACCAGTAACGAGGGAGGGAGCAATCAGCCCCAGCATTTT. It encodes CATSNEGGSNQPQHF.

The V gene is TRBV10-3, the J gene TRBJ1-3, with TRBD1 matching 10 bases. The ends lost 3 bases at V and 0 bases at J; junction bases unmatched: 8. From germline, CDR1 is ENHRY and CDR2 SYGVKD. This CDR3 spans 18 amino acids. This chain's CDR3 is CAISDPGTGANSGNTIYF. The CDR3 region has the DNA TGTGCCATCAGTGACCCCGGGACAGGGGCCAACTCTGGAAACACCATATATTTT.

The genes are TRBV19 and TRBJ2-7; TRBD2 matches at 7 bases. Looked up from germline, CDR1 is LNHDA and CDR2 is SQIVND (reference sequence). J gave up 2 bases and V 4 bases, and 11 bases lay outside the gene matches. The length of the CDR3 is 16 residues. In nucleotides, the CDR3 is TGTGCCAGTAGTAACCCCACGCGGGGGACTCCCTACGAGCAGTACTTC. Translated: CASSNPTRGTPYEQYF.

This clone was counted once. The chain carries TRBV4-1 and TRBJ2-7; a weak D match, TRBD1 (6 bases). CDR3 size: 15 residues. Germline CDR1 reads MGHRA; CDR2 reads YSYEKL. V lost 2 bases to trimming and J lost 3 bases, with 14 bases between them. The CDR3 region is CASSQQGLPHYEQYF. Here the CDR3 DNA reads TGCGCCAGCAGCCAACAGGGGTTGCCTCACTACGAGCAGTACTTC.